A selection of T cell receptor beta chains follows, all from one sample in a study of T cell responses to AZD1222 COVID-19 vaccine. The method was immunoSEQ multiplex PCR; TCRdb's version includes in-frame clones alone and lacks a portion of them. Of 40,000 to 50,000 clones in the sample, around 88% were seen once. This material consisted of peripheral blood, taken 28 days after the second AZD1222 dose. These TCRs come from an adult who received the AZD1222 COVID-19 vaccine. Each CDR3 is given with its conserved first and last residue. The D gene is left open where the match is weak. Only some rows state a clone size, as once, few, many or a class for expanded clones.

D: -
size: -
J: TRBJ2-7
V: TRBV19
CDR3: CASSIHPTLGEYEQYF
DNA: TGTGCCAGTAGTATCCATCCCACCTTGGGGGAATACGAGCAGTACTTC

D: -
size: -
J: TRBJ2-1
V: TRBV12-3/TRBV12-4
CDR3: CASSWYNEQFF
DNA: TGTGCCAGCAGTTGGTACAATGAGCAGTTCTTC

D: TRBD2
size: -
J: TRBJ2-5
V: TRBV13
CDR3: CASSSLAGMTQYF
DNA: TGTGCCAGCAGCTCACTAGCGGGGATGACCCAGTACTTC

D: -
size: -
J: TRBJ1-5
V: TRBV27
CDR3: CASTRLGLNQPQHF
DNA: TGTGCCAGCACTCGCCTGGGGCTCAATCAGCCCCAGCATTTT

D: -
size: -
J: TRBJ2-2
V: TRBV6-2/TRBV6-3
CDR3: CASSSIDFIGELFF
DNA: TGTGCCAGCAGTTCCATCGACTTCATCGGGGAGCTGTTTTTT

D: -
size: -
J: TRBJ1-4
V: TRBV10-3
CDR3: CAISERGGPNEKLFF
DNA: TGTGCCATCAGTGAGAGGGGGGGCCCGAATGAAAAACTGTTTTTT

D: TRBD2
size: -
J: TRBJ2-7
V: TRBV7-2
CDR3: CASSLVAASGSYEQYF
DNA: TGTGCCAGCAGCTTAGTAGCGGCTAGCGGGAGTTACGAGCAGTACTTC

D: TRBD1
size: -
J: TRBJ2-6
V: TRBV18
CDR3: CASSVLPGQKDSGANVLTF
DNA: TGTGCCAGCTCAGTACTACCGGGACAGAAAGACTCTGGGGCCAACGTCCTGACTTTC

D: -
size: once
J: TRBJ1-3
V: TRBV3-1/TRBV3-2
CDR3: CASSQMESGNTIYF
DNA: TGTGCCAGCAGCCAAATGGAGTCTGGAAACACCATATATTTT

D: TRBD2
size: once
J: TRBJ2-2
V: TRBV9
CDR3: CASSVGPSGVTGELFF
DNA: TGTGCCAGCAGCGTAGGGCCTAGCGGAGTCACCGGGGAGCTGTTTTTT

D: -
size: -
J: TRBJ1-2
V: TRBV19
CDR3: CASSMIGSANYGYTF
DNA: TGTGCCAGTAGTATGATAGGATCCGCTAACTATGGCTACACCTTC

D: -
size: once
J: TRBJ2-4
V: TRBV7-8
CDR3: CASSLASGWLQYF
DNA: TGTGCCAGCAGCTTAGCCTCCGGGTGGCTTCAGTACTTC

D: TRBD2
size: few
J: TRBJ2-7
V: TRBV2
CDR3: CASSVLTSGGGEQYF
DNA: TGTGCCAGCAGTGTCCTGACTAGCGGGGGAGGCGAGCAGTACTTC

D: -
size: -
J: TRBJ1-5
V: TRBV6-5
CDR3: CASSQVGVSNQPQHF
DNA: TGTGCCAGCAGCCAAGTGGGGGTTAGCAATCAGCCCCAGCATTTT

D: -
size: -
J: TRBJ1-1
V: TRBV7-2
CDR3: CASSFMGANTEAFF
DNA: TGTGCCAGCAGCTTTATGGGGGCCAACACTGAAGCTTTCTTT

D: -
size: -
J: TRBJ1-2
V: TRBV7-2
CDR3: CASSLGRQATNYGYTF
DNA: TGTGCCAGCAGCTTAGGACGACAGGCCACTAACTATGGCTACACCTTC

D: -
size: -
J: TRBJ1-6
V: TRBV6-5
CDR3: CASSYSTELMSTLHF
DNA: TGTGCCAGCAGTTACTCGACAGAGCTGATGTCGACCCTCCACTTT

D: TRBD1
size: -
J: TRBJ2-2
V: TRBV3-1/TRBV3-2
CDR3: CASRSGTGGAGELFF
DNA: TGTGCCAGCAGGTCCGGGACAGGTGGGGCCGGGGAGCTGTTTTTT

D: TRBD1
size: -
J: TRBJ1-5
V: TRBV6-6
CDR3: CASTWTGNQPQHF
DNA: TGTGCCAGCACATGGACAGGAAATCAGCCCCAGCATTTT

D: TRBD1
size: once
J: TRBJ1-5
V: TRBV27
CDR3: CASTSTTGDRGYQPQHF
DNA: TGTGCCAGCACCTCTACCACGGGGGACAGGGGTTATCAGCCCCAGCATTTT

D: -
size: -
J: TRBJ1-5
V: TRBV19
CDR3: CASSIDRWGNQPQHF
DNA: TGTGCCAGTAGTATAGATCGGTGGGGGAATCAGCCCCAGCATTTT

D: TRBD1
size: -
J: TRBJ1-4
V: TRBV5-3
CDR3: CARSLNRDRGPGEKLFF
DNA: TGTGCCAGAAGCTTGAATCGGGACAGGGGGCCGGGGGAAAAACTGTTTTTT

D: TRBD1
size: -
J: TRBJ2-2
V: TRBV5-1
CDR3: CASSSGQGITGELFF
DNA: TGCGCCAGCAGCTCCGGACAGGGGATTACCGGGGAGCTGTTTTTT

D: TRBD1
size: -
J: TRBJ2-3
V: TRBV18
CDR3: CASSPRDSGTTDTQYF
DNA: TGTGCCAGCTCACCCCGGGACAGTGGGACCACAGATACGCAGTATTTT

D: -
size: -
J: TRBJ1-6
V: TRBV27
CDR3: CASSWGVDSPLHF
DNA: TGTGCCAGCAGTTGGGGGGTTGATTCACCCCTCCACTTT

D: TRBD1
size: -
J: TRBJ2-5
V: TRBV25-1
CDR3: CASSDPGQSQETQYF
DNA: TGTGCCAGCAGTGACCCGGGACAGAGCCAAGAGACCCAGTACTTC

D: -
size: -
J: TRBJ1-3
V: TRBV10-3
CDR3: CATSGDSRNTIYF
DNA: TGTGCCACCAGTGGGGACTCGAGGAACACCATATATTTT

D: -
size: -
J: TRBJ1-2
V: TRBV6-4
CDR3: CASSDSTSFGQNYGYTF
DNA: TGTGCCAGCAGTGACTCGACGAGTTTCGGACAGAACTATGGCTACACCTTC

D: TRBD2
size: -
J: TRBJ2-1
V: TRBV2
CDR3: CASSVPSGGIDEQFF
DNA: TGTGCCAGCAGTGTTCCTAGCGGAGGAATCGATGAGCAGTTCTTC

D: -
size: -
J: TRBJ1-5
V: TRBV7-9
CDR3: CASSSDPGNQPQHF
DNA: TGTGCCAGCAGCTCAGATCCTGGCAATCAGCCCCAGCATTTT

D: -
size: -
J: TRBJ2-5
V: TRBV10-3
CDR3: CAISGIEETQYF
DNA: TGTGCCATCAGCGGGATAGAAGAGACCCAGTACTTC